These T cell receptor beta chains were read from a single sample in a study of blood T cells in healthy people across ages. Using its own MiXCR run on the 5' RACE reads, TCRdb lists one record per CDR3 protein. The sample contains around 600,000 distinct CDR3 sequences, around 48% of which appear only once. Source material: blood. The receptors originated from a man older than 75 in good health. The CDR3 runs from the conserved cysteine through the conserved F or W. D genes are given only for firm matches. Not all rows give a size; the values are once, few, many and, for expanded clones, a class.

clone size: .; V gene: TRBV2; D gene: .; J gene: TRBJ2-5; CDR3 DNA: TGTGCCAGCAGTGGGGGACTCCTCCCCGAGGAGACCCAGTACTTC; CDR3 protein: CASSGGLLPEETQYF
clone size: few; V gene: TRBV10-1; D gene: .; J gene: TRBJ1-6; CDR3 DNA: TGCGCCAGCAGGAGCGGACAGAATTCACCCCTCCACTTT; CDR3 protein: CASRSGQNSPLHF
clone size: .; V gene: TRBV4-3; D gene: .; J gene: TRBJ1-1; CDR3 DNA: TGCGCCAGCAGCCAAGGTTTGGAGGGTTCTGAAGCTTTCTTT; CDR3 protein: CASSQGLEGSEAFF
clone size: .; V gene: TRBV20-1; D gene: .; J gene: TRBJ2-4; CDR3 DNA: TGCAGTGCCCCCGACCTACAACAAAACATTCAGTACTTC; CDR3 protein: CSAPDLQQNIQYF
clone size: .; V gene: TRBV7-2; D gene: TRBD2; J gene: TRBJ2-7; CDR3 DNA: TGTGCCAGCAGCTTAGTCCCCAGGACTAGCGGGGGTTACGAGCAGTACTTC; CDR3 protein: CASSLVPRTSGGYEQYF
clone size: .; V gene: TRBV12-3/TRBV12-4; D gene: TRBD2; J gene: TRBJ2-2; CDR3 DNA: TGTGCCAGCAGGACTAGCGGCTACACCGGGGAGCTGTTTTTT; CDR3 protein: CASRTSGYTGELFF
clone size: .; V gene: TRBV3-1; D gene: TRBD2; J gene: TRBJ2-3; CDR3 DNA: TGTGCCAGCAGCCCTCTAGCGGACAGCACAGATACGCAGTATTTT; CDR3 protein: CASSPLADSTDTQYF
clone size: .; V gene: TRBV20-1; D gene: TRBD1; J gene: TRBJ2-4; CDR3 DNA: TGCAGTGCTAGCGGGCAGGGGGCGGCCAAAAACATTCAGTACTTC; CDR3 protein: CSASGQGAAKNIQYF
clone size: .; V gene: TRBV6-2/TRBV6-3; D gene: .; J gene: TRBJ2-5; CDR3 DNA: TGTGCCAGCAGTTACTCGTTGCAGACCGCCGAACAAGAGACCCAGTACTTC; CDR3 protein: CASSYSLQTAEQETQYF
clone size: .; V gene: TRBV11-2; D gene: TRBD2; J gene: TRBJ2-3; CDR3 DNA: TGTGCCAGCAGCTTGGGTAGCGGGGCGGATACGCAGTATTTT; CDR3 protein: CASSLGSGADTQYF
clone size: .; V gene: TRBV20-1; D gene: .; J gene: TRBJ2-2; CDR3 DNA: TGCAGTGCTAGAGGGGAAGCGAGACACGGGGAGCTGTTTTTT; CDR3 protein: CSARGEARHGELFF
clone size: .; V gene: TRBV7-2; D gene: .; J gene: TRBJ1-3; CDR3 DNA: TGTGCCAGCACCCTATGGGGGGGTGGTGGAAACACCATATATTTT; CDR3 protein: CASTLWGGGGNTIYF
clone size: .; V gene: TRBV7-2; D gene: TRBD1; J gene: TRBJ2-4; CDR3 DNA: TGTGCCAGCAGCTCGGGGACAGGGTTTTCCAAAAACATTCAGTACTTC; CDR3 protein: CASSSGTGFSKNIQYF
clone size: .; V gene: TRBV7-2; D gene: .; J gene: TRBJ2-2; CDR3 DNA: TGTGCCAGCAGCCATAACACCGGGGAGCTGTTTTTT; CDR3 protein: CASSHNTGELFF
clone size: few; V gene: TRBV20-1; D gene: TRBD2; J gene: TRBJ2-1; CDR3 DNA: TGCAGTGCTAGAGTATCCTCTAGCGGGGGCGGGGGGTACAATGAGCAGTTCTTC; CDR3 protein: CSARVSSSGGGGYNEQFF
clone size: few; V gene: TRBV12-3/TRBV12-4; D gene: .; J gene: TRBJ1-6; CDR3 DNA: TGTGCCAGCAGCCCCGCGGATCGTAATTCACCCCTCCACTTT; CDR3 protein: CASSPADRNSPLHF
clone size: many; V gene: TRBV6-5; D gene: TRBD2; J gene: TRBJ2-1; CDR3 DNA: TGTGCCAGCAGTTACCTGGCTAGCGGGAGGGCTCCGGGCAATGAGCAGTTCTTC; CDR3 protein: CASSYLASGRAPGNEQFF
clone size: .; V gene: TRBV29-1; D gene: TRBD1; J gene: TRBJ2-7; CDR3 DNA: TGCAGCGTTGAAGAAGGACAGGGGTACGATGAGCAGTACTTC; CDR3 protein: CSVEEGQGYDEQYF
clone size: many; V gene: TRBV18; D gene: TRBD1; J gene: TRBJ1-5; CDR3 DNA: TGTGCCAGCTCACCCCCGGGACAGTGGGGTCAGCCCCAGCATTTT; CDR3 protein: CASSPPGQWGQPQHF
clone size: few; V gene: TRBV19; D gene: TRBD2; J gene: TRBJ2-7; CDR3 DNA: TGTGCCAGTAGTAACCTAGCGGGATCCCCCTACGAGCAGTACTTC; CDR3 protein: CASSNLAGSPYEQYF
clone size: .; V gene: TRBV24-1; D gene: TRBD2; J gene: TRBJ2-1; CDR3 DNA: TGTGCCACCAGTGATGCCGGGACTAGCGGGGGAAGTGAGCAGTTCTTC; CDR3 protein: CATSDAGTSGGSEQFF
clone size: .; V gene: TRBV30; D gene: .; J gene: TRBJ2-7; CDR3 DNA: TGTGCCTGGAGTTTGGACGTCTACGAGCAGTACTTC; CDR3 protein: CAWSLDVYEQYF
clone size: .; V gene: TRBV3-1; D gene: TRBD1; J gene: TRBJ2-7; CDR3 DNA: TGTGCCAGCAGCCCCAGGGGGCGGATCGAGCAGTACTTC; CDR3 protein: CASSPRGRIEQYF
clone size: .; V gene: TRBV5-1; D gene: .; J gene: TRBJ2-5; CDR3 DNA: TGCGCCAGCAGCTCCTTTAGTGAGGAGACCCAGTACTTC; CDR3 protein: CASSSFSEETQYF
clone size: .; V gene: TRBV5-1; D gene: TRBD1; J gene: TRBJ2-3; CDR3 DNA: TGCGTCAGCAGCTTGGCGGACAGGGCAGATACGCAGTATTTT; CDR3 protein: CVSSLADRADTQYF
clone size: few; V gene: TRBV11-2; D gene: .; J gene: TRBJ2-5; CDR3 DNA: TGTGCCAGCAGCTCCTTCATGGGGCGGGACAGAGAGACCCAGTACTTC; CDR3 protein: CASSSFMGRDRETQYF
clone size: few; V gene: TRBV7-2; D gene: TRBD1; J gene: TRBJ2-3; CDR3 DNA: TGTGCCAGCAGCAAACCCATCGACAGGGTCGAAGATACGCAGTATTTT; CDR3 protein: CASSKPIDRVEDTQYF
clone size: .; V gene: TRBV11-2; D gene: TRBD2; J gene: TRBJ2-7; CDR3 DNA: TGTGCCAGCAGCTTAGCGGCAGGGTTAGCGGGGTCATATATCCACGAGCAGTACTTC; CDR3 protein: CASSLAAGLAGSYIHEQYF
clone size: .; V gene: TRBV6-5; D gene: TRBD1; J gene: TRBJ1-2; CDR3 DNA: TGTGCCAGCAGACAGGGGGAGGAAGACTATGGCTACACCTTC; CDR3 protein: CASRQGEEDYGYTF
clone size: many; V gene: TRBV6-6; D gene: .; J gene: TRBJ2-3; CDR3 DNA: TGTGCCAGCAGTTCCCGAGAGAACACAGATACGCAGTATTTT; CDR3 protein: CASSSRENTDTQYF
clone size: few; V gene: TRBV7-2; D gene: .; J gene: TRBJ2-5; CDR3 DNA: TGTGCCAGCAGCCGAACAAGGGGAGCCCAAGAGACCCAGTACTTC; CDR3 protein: CASSRTRGAQETQYF
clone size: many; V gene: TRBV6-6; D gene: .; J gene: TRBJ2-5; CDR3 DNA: TGTGCCAGCAGTTACTCCGGATCACGGGAGACCCAGTACTTC; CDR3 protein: CASSYSGSRETQYF
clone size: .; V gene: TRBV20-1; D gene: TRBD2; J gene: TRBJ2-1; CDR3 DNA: TGCAGTCCCGGGGGGGAGGACTCACAAGAGACCCAGTTCTTC; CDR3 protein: CSPGGEDSQETQFF
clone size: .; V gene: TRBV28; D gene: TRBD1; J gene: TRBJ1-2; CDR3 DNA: TGTGCCAGCAGTTTATGGGGACAGAAAAATGGCTACACCTTC; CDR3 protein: CASSLWGQKNGYTF
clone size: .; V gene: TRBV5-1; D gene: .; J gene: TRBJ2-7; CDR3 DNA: TGCGCCAGCAGCTTGGAGCTCGGTAGCCTAGGCGAGCAGTACTTC; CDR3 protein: CASSLELGSLGEQYF
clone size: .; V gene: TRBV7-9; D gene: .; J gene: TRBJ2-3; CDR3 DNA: TGTGCCAGCAGCTTAACGGGAGAGTTAGATACGCAGTATTTT; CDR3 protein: CASSLTGELDTQYF
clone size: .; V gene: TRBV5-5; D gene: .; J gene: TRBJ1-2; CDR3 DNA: TGTGCCAGCAGCTCTCATTACCCTGAGTTAGCTAACTATGGCTACACCTTC; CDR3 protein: CASSSHYPELANYGYTF
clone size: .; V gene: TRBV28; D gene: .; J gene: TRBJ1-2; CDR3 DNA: TGTGCCAGCAGTTTGCCCCAACGGGGTTCCCGCGGCTACACCTTC; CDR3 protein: CASSLPQRGSRGYTF
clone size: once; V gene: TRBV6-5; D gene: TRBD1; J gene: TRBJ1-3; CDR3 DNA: TGTGCCAGCAGAACAACAGGGGCTGGAAACACCATATATTTT; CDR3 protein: CASRTTGAGNTIYF
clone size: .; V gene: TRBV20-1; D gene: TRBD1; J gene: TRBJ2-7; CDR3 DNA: TGCAGTGCCGAAGACAGGGGGAGCTCCTACGAGCAGTACTTC; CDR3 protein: CSAEDRGSSYEQYF
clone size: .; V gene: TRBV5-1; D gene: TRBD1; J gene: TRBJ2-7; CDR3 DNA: TGCGCCAGCAGTTCCGCCGGGACAGGGAACGAGCAGTACTTC; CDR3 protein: CASSSAGTGNEQYF
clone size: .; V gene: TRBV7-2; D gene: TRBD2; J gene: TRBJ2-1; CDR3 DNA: TGTGCCAGCAGCTTAACTAGCGGGGGGAGCTCCTACAATGAGCAGTTCTTC; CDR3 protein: CASSLTSGGSSYNEQFF
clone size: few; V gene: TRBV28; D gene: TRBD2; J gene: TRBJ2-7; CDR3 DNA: TGTGCCAGCAGATTGGGGGGGGTCTACGAGCAGTACTTC; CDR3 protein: CASRLGGVYEQYF
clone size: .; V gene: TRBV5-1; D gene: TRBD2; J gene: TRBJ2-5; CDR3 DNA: TGCGCCAGCAGTCGGGACTACCCAGATGGGACCCAGTACTTC; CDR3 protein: CASSRDYPDGTQYF
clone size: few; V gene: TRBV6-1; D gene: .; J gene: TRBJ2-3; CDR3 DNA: TGTGCCAGCAGCGACCAGCCGGGGGCCACAGATACGCAGTATTTT; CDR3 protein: CASSDQPGATDTQYF
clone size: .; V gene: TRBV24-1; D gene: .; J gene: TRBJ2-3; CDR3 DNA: TGTGCCACCAGTGGTTCCCCAGATACGCAGTATTTT; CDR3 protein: CATSGSPDTQYF
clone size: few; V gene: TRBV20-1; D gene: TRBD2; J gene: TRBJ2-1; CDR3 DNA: TGCAGTGCTAGAGATCCCCTCTCTAGCGGGCGGTACAATGAGCAGTTCTTC; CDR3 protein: CSARDPLSSGRYNEQFF
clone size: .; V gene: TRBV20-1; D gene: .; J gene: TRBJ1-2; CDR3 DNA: TGCAGTGCTAGCATCGGGACGAACTATGGCTACACCTTC; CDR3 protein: CSASIGTNYGYTF
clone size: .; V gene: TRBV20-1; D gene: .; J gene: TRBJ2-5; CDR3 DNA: TGCAGTGGAGGAAGGGTTGGCAACCAAGAGACCCAGTACTTC; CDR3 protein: CSGGRVGNQETQYF
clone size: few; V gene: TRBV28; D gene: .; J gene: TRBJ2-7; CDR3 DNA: TGTGCCAGCGGCCCTGGGACCGACTACGAGCAGTACTTC; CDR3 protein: CASGPGTDYEQYF
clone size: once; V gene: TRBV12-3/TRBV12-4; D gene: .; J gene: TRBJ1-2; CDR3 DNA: TGTGCCAGCAGACAAAGGGGGGGAGAAGACTATGGCTACACCTTC; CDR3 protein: CASRQRGGEDYGYTF
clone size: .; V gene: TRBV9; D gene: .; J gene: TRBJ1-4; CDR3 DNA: TGTGCCAGCAGCGTAGATCCGACCGGAGGAAGACTGTTTTTT; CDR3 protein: CASSVDPTGGRLFF
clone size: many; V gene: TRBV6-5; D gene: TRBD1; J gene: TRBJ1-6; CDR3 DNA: TGTGCCAGCACCGACGGCCCTCGACAGGGTACTTCACCCCTCCACTTT; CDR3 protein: CASTDGPRQGTSPLHF
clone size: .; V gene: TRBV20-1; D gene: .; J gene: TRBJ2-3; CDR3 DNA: TGCAGTGCAAAGGTGCAGGCTAGCACAGATACGCAGTATTTT; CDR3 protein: CSAKVQASTDTQYF
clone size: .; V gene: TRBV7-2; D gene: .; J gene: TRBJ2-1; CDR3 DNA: TGTGCCAGCAGCTTACGTTTCGGGCATGAGCAGTTCTTC; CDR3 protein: CASSLRFGHEQFF